A selection of T cell receptor beta chains follows, all from one sample in a study of regulatory T cells in long-lasting Graves disease. TCRdb redid the calling of the multiplex PCR reads with MiXCR, one entry per CDR3 protein. Of roughly 500,000 distinct CDR3 sequences in the sample, 12% were seen once. The same sample was also studied in work on T cells in Graves' hyperthyroidism and ophthalmopathy.

Sequenced here: peripheral blood mononuclear cells (PBMCs), sampled at new diagnosis, from a patient treated with antithyroid drugs. The source of these receptors is a woman aged 25 to 39 with Graves disease. CDR3s include the opening cysteine and the closing phenylalanine or tryptophan. A D gene is named only where the DNA matches it firmly. Clone size is given for some rows only: seen once, a few or many times, or a class if the clone is expanded.

TRBJ1-1	TRBD1	many	TRBV27	CASSLLRTGDTEAFF	TGTGCCAGCAGTTTACTCCGGACAGGGGACACTGAAGCTTTCTTT
TRBJ2-5	TRBD1	.	TRBV3-1	CASSQVTGTGQETQYF	TGTGCCAGCAGCCAAGTGACCGGGACAGGGCAAGAGACCCAGTACTTC
TRBJ2-1	.	.	TRBV7-3	CASSLHLSSYNEQFF	TGTGCCAGCAGCTTACACTTGAGCTCCTACAATGAGCAGTTCTTC
TRBJ2-1	TRBD2	.	TRBV28	CASRIRAGLGNEQFF	TGTGCCAGCAGGATAAGAGCGGGATTGGGGAATGAGCAGTTCTTC
TRBJ2-1	.	many	TRBV13	CASSPARGKYNEQFF	TGTGCCAGCAGCCCCGCCCGGGGCAAATACAATGAGCAGTTCTTC
TRBJ1-4	.	.	TRBV19	CASSLRGGLEKLFF	TGTGCCAGTAGTCTAAGAGGGGGGCTAGAAAAACTGTTTTTT
TRBJ1-1	TRBD1	many	TRBV10-3	CAISGRGLGNTEAFF	TGTGCCATCAGTGGGAGGGGGCTGGGGAACACTGAAGCTTTCTTT
TRBJ2-1	TRBD2	many	TRBV6-2/TRBV6-3	CASSRSGTSPYNEQFF	TGTGCCAGCAGTCGATCCGGGACTAGTCCCTACAATGAGCAGTTCTTC
TRBJ2-5	TRBD2	few	TRBV7-2	CASSLPTSGTETQHF	TGTGCCAGCAGCTTACCTACTAGCGGGACGGAGACCCAGCACTTC
TRBJ2-7	.	.	TRBV14	CASSKPSRILTGDYEQYF	TGTGCCAGCAGCAAACCCAGCCGGATATTGACAGGCGACTACGAGCAGTACTTC
TRBJ2-1	TRBD2	few	TRBV7-9	CASSAWTSGSNEQFF	TGTGCCAGCAGCGCTTGGACTAGCGGGAGCAATGAGCAGTTCTTC
TRBJ2-7	.	.	TRBV4-1	CASSQDPVAYEQYF	TGCGCCAGCAGCCAAGACCCGGTGGCCTACGAGCAGTACTTC
TRBJ1-5	.	many	TRBV27	CASSLGLNSNQPQHF	TGTGCCAGCAGTTTGGGGCTGAATAGCAATCAGCCCCAGCATTTT
TRBJ2-3	TRBD2	few	TRBV20-1	CSASALAGTDTQYF	TGCAGTGCTAGCGCCCTAGCGGGCACAGATACGCAGTATTTT
TRBJ2-3	TRBD2	many	TRBV7-9	CASSSSGSGDTQYF	TGTGCCAGCAGCTCCAGCGGGAGTGGAGATACGCAGTATTTT
TRBJ2-1	TRBD2	.	TRBV7-3	CASSNRTSGGYNEQFF	TGTGCCAGCAGCAACCGGACTAGCGGAGGATACAATGAGCAGTTCTTC